A single sample gave rise to the 20 T cell receptor beta chains below, sequenced in a study of T cell responses to AZD1222 COVID-19 vaccine. Generated by immunoSEQ multiplex PCR, the TCRdb table keeps only in-frame clones and is missing some. The sample is made up of around 140,000 clones, and the top ten hold approximately 2% of it. The material sequenced was peripheral blood. The receptors derive from an adult in good health.

The chain is built from TRBV29-1 and TRBJ2-1; D possibly matches TRBD1 or TRBD2 (5 bases each). V was shortened by 1 base and J by 9 bases, with 22 bases between the two germline ends. CDR3 size: 16 residues. Looked up from germline, CDR1 is SQVTM and CDR2 is ANQGSEA. The chain's CDR3 is CSVEGGWGYDLGEQFF. The CDR3 nucleotides are TGCAGCGTTGAAGGGGGATGGGGGTATGATCTCGGTGAGCAGTTCTTC.

The chain uses TRBV7-2 and TRBJ2-7, with D perhaps being TRBD1 or TRBD2 (7 bases each). Germline V CDR1 and CDR2: SGHTA, FQGNSA. V lost 1 base, J lost 7 bases, and 14 bases lay in between. This CDR3 is 14 amino acids long. CDR3 loop: CASSLDPRGGEQYF. CDR3 nucleotides: TGTGCCAGCAGCTTAGATCCCAGGGGGGGTGAGCAGTACTTC.

This rearrangement joins TRBV28 to TRBJ1-5; TRBD1 matches 7 bases. Trimming cost V 2 bases and J 6 bases; bases outside gene matches: 4. The CDR3 is 14 residues long. Germline V gene sequence: CDR1 MDHEN, CDR2 SYDVKM. The CDR3 nucleotides are TGTGCCAGCAGTTTAGCAGGGGGTGGTCAGCCCCAGCATTTT. The encoded protein is CASSLAGGGQPQHF.

This rearrangement joins TRBV4-3 to TRBJ2-7, with D maybe TRBD2 (6 bases). This CDR3 contains 13 residues. V was clipped by 0 bases and J by 7 bases, with 10 bases between them. CDR1 LGHNA and CDR2 YSLEER come from the germline V gene. Here the CDR3 DNA reads TGCGCCAGCAGCCAAGATCTAGGAGGGGAGCAGTACTTC. Protein sequence: CASSQDLGGEQYF.

This chain's CDR3 is CASSPAPGQGAHSTGELFF. CDR3 DNA: TGTGCCAGCAGCCCCGCCCCGGGACAGGGGGCGCATAGCACCGGGGAGCTGTTTTTT. This chain links TRBV7-6 with TRBJ2-2; 12 nucleotides agree with TRBD1. The V segment lost 5 bases and the J segment 4 bases; nucleotides outside the gene matches: 14. CDR3 length: 19 amino acids. In germline, CDR1 is SGHVS, CDR2 FNYEAQ.

The chain recombines TRBV6-5 with TRBJ2-7; the D gene is possibly TRBD1 (6 bases). V lost 5 bases, J lost 6 bases, and 17 bases lay in between. Germline V lookup: CDR1 MNHEY, CDR2 SVGAGI. The CDR3 consists of 14 residues. DNA for the CDR3: TGTGCCAGCAGTCCCAACCTGGACAGACGCGAGCAGTACTTC. Translated, it gives CASSPNLDRREQYF.

V and J are TRBV30 and TRBJ1-4; TRBD1 matches at 9 bases. This CDR3 is 13 amino acids long. In germline, CDR1 is GTSNPN, CDR2 SVGIG (reference sequence). The J segment lost 7 bases and the V segment lost 3 bases, leaving 3 bases of the junction unmatched. The chain's CDR3 is CAWRNRGREKLFF. In DNA form, the CDR3 reads TGTGCCTGGAGAAACAGGGGGCGTGAAAAACTGTTTTTT.

J is TRBJ1-3 and V is TRBV4-2, with D perhaps TRBD1 (6 bases). Trimming shortened V by 0 bases and J by 0 bases, and 15 bases separated the two germline ends. Germline V gives CDR1 LGHNA, CDR2 YNFKEQ. This CDR3 has 18 residues. The CDR3, as DNA: TGTGCCAGCAGCCAAGATCTCTGGACAGTATTCTCTGGAAACACCATATATTTT. Translated: CASSQDLWTVFSGNTIYF.

This rearrangement joins TRBV2 to TRBJ1-5; TRBD1 is a possible D gene (6 bases). The germline V gene has CDR1 SNHLY and CDR2 FYNNEI. The CDR3 contains 13 residues. Deletions cut 6 bases from V and 4 bases from J, with 10 bases between. CDR3 nucleotide sequence: TGTGCCAGCAGGGGGGCGCGTAATCAGCCCCAGCATTTT. Encoded protein: CASRGARNQPQHF.

The gene calls are TRBV28 and TRBJ2-1; no clear D gene. Between the trimmed V and J ends, which lost 5 bases and 4 bases, there was a span of 12 bases. The CDR3 is 14 amino acids. CDR1 MDHEN and CDR2 SYDVKM come from the germline V gene. The CDR3 reads CASSPRTAYNEQFF. In nucleotides, the CDR3 is TGTGCCAGCAGTCCAAGGACGGCTTACAATGAGCAGTTCTTC.

The chain employs TRBV12-3 or TRBV12-4 and TRBJ1-4; the D is unclear. Deletions cut 3 bases from V and 8 bases from J, with 10 bases between. The CDR3 has 13 amino acids. This chain's CDR3 is CASSLGAAEKLFF. Written as DNA, the CDR3 is TGTGCCAGCAGTTTGGGTGCCGCCGAAAAACTGTTTTTT.

J is TRBJ2-5 and V is TRBV7-2, with 7 bases that match TRBD2. Germline V gene lookup returns CDR1 SGHTA and CDR2 FQGNSA. The CDR3 is 15 amino acids. J gave up 2 bases and V 4 bases, and 7 bases lay outside the gene matches. The CDR3 is CASSSSGGGQETQYF. The DNA for the CDR3 is TGTGCCAGCAGCTCCTCGGGCGGGGGACAAGAGACCCAGTACTTC.

The CDR3 sequence is CASSSGRRLNTEAFF. CDR3 nucleotides: TGTGCCAGCAGCTCGGGACGGCGACTGAACACTGAAGCTTTCTTT. This sequence joins TRBV7-9 and TRBJ1-1, with a weak D call TRBD1 (5 bases). This CDR3 region has 15 residues. With 4 bases removed from V and 0 bases from J, the gap between germline ends came to 12 bases. Germline CDR1 reads SEHNR; CDR2 reads FQNEAQ (reference sequence).

This chain links TRBV28 with TRBJ2-1; no reliable D call. The CDR3 length is 17 residues. CDR1 MDHEN and CDR2 SYDVKM come from the germline V gene. The V end was cut by 4 bases, the J end by 5 bases, with 21 bases between. DNA of the CDR3: TGTGCCAGCAGTTCCCGTCTCCGGGTTCGGAATCACAATGAGCAGTTCTTC. Translated, it gives CASSSRLRVRNHNEQFF.

The chain employs TRBV7-3 and TRBJ2-1; D might be TRBD2 (7 bases). The CDR3 consists of 17 residues. Germline CDR1 SGHTA, CDR2 FQGTGA. V was cut by 0 bases and J by 9 bases, with 21 bases left in between. CDR3 sequence: CASSLTSLLALQGEQFF. The CDR3 DNA reads TGTGCCAGCAGCTTAACCTCCTTACTAGCGCTACAGGGTGAGCAGTTCTTC.

The gene calls are TRBV5-4 and TRBJ1-3; D remains ambiguous. The CDR3 loop spans 16 amino acids. Trimming stripped 0 bases from V and 4 bases from J, with 14 bases between. CDR1 is SGHNT, CDR2 YYREEE, per germline (reference sequence). CDR3 sequence (DNA): TGTGCCAGCAGCTTGGAACCAGGAACCCGAGGAAACACCATATATTTT. Amino acid sequence: CASSLEPGTRGNTIYF.

The chain combines TRBV21-1 with TRBJ1-2; no check of the table's D call, TRBD1, against the DNA was made. TRBV21-1 is termed a pseudogene. The CDR3 covers 14 residues. The CDR3 is CASSKGNRLYGYTF. Written as DNA, the CDR3 is TGTGCCAGCAGCAAAGGGAACAGGCTCTATGGCTACACCTTC.

The chain employs TRBV7-2 and TRBJ2-4, with D maybe TRBD1 (5 bases). The CDR3 totals 16 residues. CDR1 and CDR2 (germline): SGHTA, FQGNSA. The V end lost 1 base, the J end lost 3 bases, and 13 bases lay between the germline ends. In nucleotides, the CDR3 is TGTGCCAGCAGCTTAGGAGGCAGGGCCCTCAAAAACATTCAGTACTTC. Protein: CASSLGGRALKNIQYF.

The genes are TRBV2 and TRBJ1-3; TRBD1 might be the D (6 bases). The CDR3 is 16 amino acids. Germline V gives CDR1 SNHLY, CDR2 FYNNEI. The V end was cut by 4 bases, the J end by 4 bases, with 17 bases between. The chain's CDR3 is CASSVVQGVEGNTIYF. The CDR3 region has the DNA TGTGCCAGCAGTGTAGTACAGGGTGTGGAAGGAAACACCATATATTTT.

V usage is TRBV10-3 and J usage is TRBJ1-1; TRBD1 aligns across 8 bases. Looked up from germline, CDR1 is ENHRY and CDR2 is SYGVKD. The V and J ends lost 10 bases and 4 bases, in that order; junction bases with no gene match: 2. This CDR3 region has 11 residues. CDR3 residues: CATGTGTEAFF. The DNA for the CDR3 is TGTGCCACCGGGACAGGCACTGAAGCTTTCTTT.